The source of this T cell receptor beta chain is a study of cytomegalovirus exposure and HLA in healthy donors. Overall study: Around 78 million unique TCRs, all from HLA-typed donors, were included in an early release of the data. Study conclusions and caveats: As a later analysis showed, several of the most significant clusters appeared to be linked to common viral pathogens. Later analysis identified a missense DCLRE1C variant that was linked to TCR beta V- and J-gene trimming. A reported reduction in N-insertions relative to the approximately 690-donor mean was seen in an Asian-associated ancestry cluster in a later analysis.

From germline, CDR1 is MDHEN and CDR2 SYDVKM. The CDR3 spans 15 residues. J lost 3 bases, V lost 4 bases, and 8 bases had no gene match. Turning to this clone: Its antigen remains unidentified.

PCR primers comprised 60 Vbeta and 13 Jbeta primers. Some clones are missing from TCRdb's copy, which holds only in-frame ones; the method was immunoSEQ multiplex PCR. This sample has about 65,000 clones, with around 80% found just once. This chain joins TRBV28 and TRBJ2-7; the match to TRBD1 covers 8 bases. What was sequenced was PBMCs. The sequence was obtained from a girl between 5 and 17 years old in good health and CMV-seropositive. The CDR3 DNA reads TGTGCCAGCAGTTCCGGACAGGGCTCCCTCTACGAGCAGTACTTC. This translates into CASSSGQGSLYEQYF.